The 7 T cell receptor beta chains listed next were all sequenced from one sample in a study of blood T cells in healthy people across ages (dated by TCRdb to the mid-2010s). The library came from 5' RACE. Sequencing was performed on an Illumina HiSeq 2500. A second PCR of roughly 7 to 12 cycles was performed with a sample-barcoded 5' primer and a J-beta primer mix. TCRdb's own reprocessing of the public reads used fastp at Q25 and MiXCR and kept productive beta chains. Under each unique CDR3 protein, matching rows form one entry showing the most common genes and DNA. The table for this sample lists some 1,000,000 distinct CDR3 sequences; almost 25% of them were counted only once. Of the sample, approximately 0.71% is held by the ten largest clones. These same records also appear under a second study, on T cells of mothers and their children.

Sequenced: blood. Receptors were obtained from a girl aged 2 to 9 in good health.

V is TRBV24-1 and J is TRBJ2-1; 7 bases are shared with TRBD1. The CDR3 consists of 16 residues. The germline V gene encodes CDR1 KGHDR and CDR2 SFDVKD. The V gene end was trimmed by 5 bases and the J gene end by 8 bases; junction bases not matched to a gene: 14. The CDR3 bases are TGTGCCACCAGTGGCCCCCTTACAGGGGCCCCGGATGAGCAGTTCTTC. Protein: CATSGPLTGAPDEQFF.

V and J are TRBV7-9 and TRBJ2-7; D is ambiguous. Per the germline V gene, CDR1 is SEHNR and CDR2 is FQNEAQ (reference sequence). Trimming cost V 1 base and J 2 bases, with 12 bases left between them. CDR3 size: 15 residues. The CDR3 protein is CASSLGMGIAYEQYF. The CDR3 DNA reads TGTGCCAGCAGCTTAGGGATGGGAATTGCCTACGAGCAGTACTTC.

V usage is TRBV29-1 and J usage is TRBJ2-5; TRBD2 matches at 8 bases. Germline CDR1 and CDR2: SQVTM and ANQGSEA. There are 15 residues in the CDR3. V lost 3 bases and J lost 5; bases outside the gene matches: 11. CDR3 DNA: TGCAGCGTTGAGGATTACGGGGGGGCCGTGGAGACCCAGTACTTC. As protein: CSVEDYGGAVETQYF. The full variable domain, completed using reference TRBV29-1 and TRBJ2-5, is SAVISQKPSRDICQRGTSLTIQCQVDSQVTMMFWYRQQPGQSLTLIATANQGSEATYESGFVIDKFPISRPNLTFSTLTVSNMSPEDSSIYLCSVEDYGGAVETQYFGPGTRLLVL.

This clonotype appeared a few times. CDR3 nucleotides: TGCGCCAGCAGCCAAGGAGGAGGGGTAGGAGCCAACGTCCTGACTTTC. Translation gives CASSQGGGVGANVLTF. The chain joins TRBV4-3 to TRBJ2-6; maybe TRBD2 (6 bases). This CDR3 is 16 amino acids long. Trimming shortened V by 1 base and J by 7 bases, and 14 bases separated the two germline ends. Germline-derived CDR1 and CDR2 are LGHNA and YSLEER.

This clonotype showed up just a few times. The J gene is TRBJ2-5, the V gene TRBV11-3; D gene ambiguous. The CDR3 loop spans 16 amino acids. Deletions cut 1 base from V and 3 bases from J, with 15 bases between. Germline V CDR1 and CDR2: SGHNT, YENEEA. This CDR3 reads CASSLGEPDGKETQYF. CDR3 in DNA: TGTGCCAGCAGCTTAGGTGAACCCGATGGGAAAGAGACCCAGTACTTC.

V and J are TRBV5-4 and TRBJ2-5; D is undetermined. TRBJ2-1 matches the DNA end more closely, so the J call is doubtful. Germline CDR1 SGHNT, CDR2 YYREEE (reference sequence). The CDR3 has 13 amino acids. The CDR3 loop reads CASSFETGNEQFF. For the CDR3, the DNA is TGTGCCAGCAGCTTCGAAACGGGCAATGAGCAGTTCTTC.

This clonotype was seen only a few times. V is TRBV20-1 and J is TRBJ2-1; D is unresolved. CDR1 is DFQATT, CDR2 SNEGSKA, per germline (reference sequence). The CDR3 totals 14 residues. Trimming took 3 bases from V and 0 from J, leaving 9 bases between them. This CDR3 is CSARFGPSYNEQFF. The CDR3 DNA reads TGCAGTGCTAGGTTTGGGCCCTCCTACAATGAGCAGTTCTTC.